The TCR beta chain under discussion was sequenced for a study of CXCR3-negative and CXCR3-positive naive CD8 T cells. Findings of the study overall: A higher hydrophobicity marked the TRB CDR3s of CXCR3-positive naive cells versus CXCR3-negative naive cells.

The TRB libraries of cDNA were built by UMI-labeled 5' RACE. TCRdb reprocessed the 5' RACE reads and reports one entry per CDR3 protein, with no DNA. The listing records over 150,000 distinct CDR3 sequences. The germline V gene has CDR1 MDHEN and CDR2 SYDVKM. The CDR3 totals 15 residues. Concerning this clonotype: Antigen unknown.

V and J are TRBV28 and TRBJ1-5; TCRdb picks TRBD1, but there is no DNA to check that call. The clonotype comes from a human donor in good health. Some clones in this sample may be carry-over from other donors' samples. Sequencing input: naive CXCR3+ CD8+ T cells from blood. Subset reported: CD45RO-CCR7+CD27+CD95- naive CD8+ T cells expressing CXCR3 (TNR3+). CDR3 region: CASSLGGLGNQPQHF.